This T cell receptor (beta chain) was recorded in a study of shared clonotypes between healthy human individuals. Overall study findings and caveats: Investigators expected sequencing depth to affect clonotype sharing among donors.

Deletions cut 2 bases from V and 3 bases from J, with 14 bases between. Germline V gives CDR1 PRHDT, CDR2 FYEKMQ (reference sequence). The CDR3 totals 15 residues. Sequencing was performed with immunoSEQ multiplex PCR; in TCRdb, only in-frame clones are kept and a portion is missing. The sample consists of some 1,400,000 clones, roughly 96% of them appearing once. A remark on this clone: The antigen is unknown.

The genes are TRBV13 and TRBJ2-7; weak D call: TRBD2 (6 bases). This clonotype was sampled from a young man in good health. Input material: naive CD4+ T cells sorted from blood. Noted subset: CD45RA+ positively selected. Here the CDR3 DNA reads TGTGCCAGCAGCTTAAGGAGGGAGGCTATCTACGAGCAGTACTTC. Its protein is CASSLRREAIYEQYF.